Reported below is one T cell receptor beta chain. In the same sample, other DNA sequences code for this CDR3. This sample is drawn from a study of shared clonotypes between healthy human individuals. The naive CD8 subset, CD45RO-negative cells positively selected for CCR7, excluded terminally differentiated effector memory CD45RA+ cells. This CDR3 is 13 amino acids long. Germline assignment: CDR1 MNHEY and CDR2 SMNVEV (reference sequence). V lost 2 bases to trimming and J lost 2 bases, with 7 bases between them. Assay used: immunoSEQ multiplex PCR; TCRdb lists only in-frame clones, some missing. The sample lists some 2 million clones; approximately 94% were seen once.

This TCR came from a man aged 18 to 35 in good health. This sequence joins TRBV27 and TRBJ2-7, with D maybe TRBD2 (5 bases). The source material was naive CD8+ T cells sorted from blood. The CDR3 region is CASSLGGPYEQYF. Here the CDR3 DNA reads TGTGCCAGCAGTTTAGGAGGCCCCTACGAGCAGTACTTC.